This TCR beta chain was recovered during a study of blood T cell repertoires in COVID-19. Study in general: Spain, Italy and the United States supplied samples that represented acute and convalescent COVID-19.

In the original processing: Reference gene primers were amplified, and this amplification served to estimate nucleated cell counts. The protocol was immunoSEQ multiplex PCR, while the TCRdb copy is restricted to in-frame clones and leaves out a portion. D and trimming come from the DNA, and the V and J calls and clone size come from that table. The sample lists approximately 460,000 clones; approximately 89% were seen once. Germline-derived CDR1 and CDR2 are MNHNS and SASEGT. V lost 0 bases, J lost 0 bases, and 8 bases stayed unmatched. The CDR3 length is 17 residues. The sequence came from a man aged 18 to 35 with COVID-19, enrolled during active disease. The chain links TRBV6-1 to TRBJ2-7; 7 nucleotides line up with TRBD2. The sample taken for sequencing was peripheral blood. The chain's CDR3 is CASSEALRSGISYEQYF. For the CDR3, the DNA is TGTGCCAGCAGTGAAGCGCTTCGGAGCGGGATCTCCTACGAGCAGTACTTC.